The next 25 T cell receptor beta chains were all read from a single sample in a study of T cells after yellow fever vaccination. TCRdb reprocessed the 5' RACE reads via MiXCR and lists one record per CDR3 protein. Found here are some 600,000 distinct CDR3 sequences, roughly 17% of them singletons; the top ten hold roughly 17%. The sample consisted of PBMCs, taken about 5 days after the first yellow fever vaccination. The receptors here all came from a man between 18 and 29 years old who received the YFV17D yellow fever vaccine.

The V gene is TRBV12-3 or TRBV12-4, the J gene TRBJ1-1; possibly TRBD1 for D (6 bases). The CDR3 spans 14 residues. Trimming left V 4 bases short and J 1 base short, with 10 bases between. The CDR3 DNA sequence: TGTGCCAGCAGTTACGGGACACAGAACACTGAAGCTTTCTTT. Translation gives CASSYGTQNTEAFF.

Ten or more counts support this clonotype. V usage is TRBV7-8 and J usage is TRBJ2-3; tentative D call: TRBD1 (5 bases). V was clipped by 2 bases and J by 6 bases, with 15 bases between them. There are 15 residues in the CDR3. Germline CDR1 and CDR2: SGHVS and FQNEAQ. CDR3 residues: CASSLPSERGDTQYF. The CDR3, as DNA: TGTGCCAGCAGCTTACCTTCCGAAAGGGGTGATACGCAGTATTTT.

The chain links TRBV6-5 to TRBJ2-7; 10 bases line up with TRBD1. The CDR3 extends over 16 amino acids. Trimming removed 0 bases from V and 2 bases from J; junction bases left unmatched: 4. CDR1 is MNHEY, CDR2 SVGAGI, per germline. The CDR3 spells CASSYSRTGGTYEQYV. CDR3 bases: TGTGCCAGCAGTTACTCGCGGACAGGGGGAACCTACGAGCAGTACGTC.

This clonotype was recorded many times. The chain links TRBV7-3 to TRBJ2-2; no definite D call. This CDR3 region has 12 residues. Germline V gene sequence: CDR1 SGHTA, CDR2 FQGTGA. V lost 4 bases and J 3 bases, leaving 3 bases between the germline ends. The CDR3 sequence is CASSSYTGELFF. The CDR3 bases are TGTGCCAGCAGCTCCTACACCGGGGAGCTGTTTTTT.

The V and J genes are TRBV7-3 and TRBJ2-1, with a tentative D call TRBD1 (6 bases). The CDR3 is 15 residues long. The germline CDR1 and CDR2 sequences are SGHTA and FQGTGA. With 2 bases removed from V and 9 bases from J, the gap between germline ends came to 17 bases. The CDR3 sequence is CASSLEGQLRGEQFF. The CDR3 DNA reads as TGTGCCAGCAGCTTAGAGGGACAACTCAGGGGTGAGCAGTTCTTC.

J is TRBJ2-7 and V is TRBV27; the D gene is possibly TRBD1 (6 bases). The CDR3 covers 14 residues. Trimming removed 6 bases from V and 5 bases from J, with 17 bases in between. Germline CDR1 is MNHEY and CDR2 is SMNVEV (reference sequence). The CDR3 bases are TGTGCCAGCAGAATACTTTACAGGGTCCACGAGCAGTACTTC. Its protein product is CASRILYRVHEQYF.

This clonotype was seen many times. The chain links TRBV12-3 or TRBV12-4 to TRBJ2-3; the D is unclear. The CDR3 sequence is 13 residues long. V lost 3 bases to trimming and J lost 5 bases, with 9 bases between them. The CDR3 bases are TGTGCCAGCAGTTTTGGGCTGCGAGATACGCAGTATTTT. The encoded protein is CASSFGLRDTQYF.

The chain joins TRBV5-1 to TRBJ2-5; no reliable D call. This CDR3 contains 15 residues. V was pared by 0 bases and J by 4 bases, with 13 bases between. The germline CDR1 and CDR2 sequences are SGHRS and YFSETQ. The CDR3 DNA reads as TGCGCCAGCAGCTTGGAACTCCCCGCCGGAGAGACCCAGTACTTC. Encoded protein: CASSLELPAGETQYF.

This sequence joins TRBV7-3 and TRBJ2-1; D unresolved. Germline lookup yields CDR1 SGHTA and CDR2 FQGTGA. This CDR3 is 13 amino acids long. V was trimmed by 5 bases and J by 5 bases, leaving 10 bases between them. The CDR3 region has the DNA TGTGCCAGCAGCGATTTTCCCGACAATGAGCAGTTCTTC. Translating it yields CASSDFPDNEQFF.

This clonotype has only a few counts. This chain links TRBV6-1 with TRBJ2-3; D is ambiguous. Trimming took 6 bases from V and 2 from J, leaving 9 bases between them. CDR1 is MNHNS, CDR2 SASEGT, per germline. The CDR3 extends over 13 amino acids. CDR3 residues: CASRRTDTDTQYF. CDR3 coding DNA: TGTGCCAGCAGGAGGACGGACACAGATACGCAGTATTTT.

This sequence joins TRBV7-2 and TRBJ1-6, with 8 bases lining up with TRBD1. The CDR3 is 18 amino acids. In germline, CDR1 is SGHTA, CDR2 FQGNSA. Unmatched junction bases numbered 4, after V lost 0 bases and J lost 0 bases. The CDR3 DNA is TGTGCCAGCAGCTTAGCGGACAGGGCTAGCTCCTATAATTCACCCCTCCACTTT. It specifies CASSLADRASSYNSPLHF. The variable domain in full, with the rest retrieved from reference TRBV7-2 and TRBJ1-6, is GAGVSQSPSNKVTEKGKDVELRCDPISGHTALYWYRQSLGQGLEFLIYFQGNSAPDKSGLPSDRFSAERTGGSVSTLTIQRTQQEDSAVYLCASSLADRASSYNSPLHFGNGTRLTVT.

There are a few counts of this clonotype. The V gene is TRBV20-1, the J gene TRBJ1-6; D is uncertain. With 7 bases removed from V and 5 bases from J, the gap between germline ends came to 18 bases. CDR3 length: 15 residues. Germline V CDR1 and CDR2: DFQATT, SNEGSKA (reference sequence). The CDR3 region has the DNA TGCAGTGTTAAAACACCAGAGACAAATAATTCACCCCTCCACTTT. Translation: CSVKTPETNNSPLHF.

This clonotype was seen a handful of times. The J gene is TRBJ1-2, the V gene TRBV4-3; 8 bases line up with TRBD1. The germline V gene has CDR1 LGHNA and CDR2 YSLEER. The CDR3 covers 16 residues. Trimming removed 1 base from V and 0 bases from J; junction bases left unmatched: 4. CDR3 sequence reads: CASSQGADRANYGYTF. DNA of the CDR3: TGCGCCAGCAGCCAAGGGGCGGACAGGGCTAACTATGGCTACACCTTC.

The chain has TRBV29-1 and TRBJ1-4, with D tentatively TRBD1 (5 bases). Germline loops: CDR1 SQVTM, CDR2 ANQGSEA. V shed 6 bases and J shed 7 bases, with 18 bases lying between them. CDR3 size: 14 residues. The DNA for the CDR3 is TGCAGCGTGAGCCTCGGCGGGGCTAGTGAAAAACTGTTTTTT. Translated, it gives CSVSLGGASEKLFF.

This chain connects TRBV25-1 to TRBJ2-2; 7 positions match TRBD2. CDR1 is MGHDK, CDR2 SYGVNS, per germline. V trimming: 6 bases; J trimming: 5 bases; junction bases outside the gene matches: 9. The CDR3 runs to 15 residues. The DNA of the CDR3 is TGTGCCAGCAGGGGGCGGGGGTCGCGGACCGGGGAGCTGTTTTTT. Residues: CASRGRGSRTGELFF.

A few counts support this clonotype. The chain links TRBV5-1 to TRBJ1-4; 10 bases agree with TRBD1. CDR3 length: 18 residues. Germline CDR1 is SGHRS and CDR2 is YFSETQ. Trimming removed 5 bases from V and 4 bases from J; junction bases left unmatched: 14. CDR3 protein: CASSQTGGSGGLNEKLFF. In nucleotides, the CDR3 is TGCGCCAGCAGTCAGACAGGGGGCTCAGGAGGCCTTAATGAAAAACTGTTTTTT.

The rearrangement uses TRBV10-3 and TRBJ2-3, with 14 bases fitting TRBD2. The CDR3 is 18 residues long. J was trimmed by 0 bases and V by 7 bases; bases with no gene match: 9. Germline values: CDR1 ENHRY, CDR2 SYGVKD. Here the CDR3 reads CAINGGLAGGLSTDTQYF. CDR3 sequence (DNA): TGTGCCATCAACGGAGGACTAGCGGGGGGCCTAAGCACAGATACGCAGTATTTT.

This clonotype was picked up a small number of times. The CDR3, as DNA: TGTGCCAGCAGCCGGAGACAGGGAGTTGGCTATGGCTACACCTTC. Encoded protein: CASSRRQGVGYGYTF. V is TRBV7-2 and J is TRBJ1-2, with 7 bases matching TRBD1. The CDR3 sequence is 15 residues long. Germline V gene lookup returns CDR1 SGHTA and CDR2 FQGNSA. Losses at the gene ends were 5 bases for V and 4 bases for J; bases not matched to a gene: 10.

In its sample, this clonotype was seen a few times. The chain recombines TRBV5-1 with TRBJ1-1, with D perhaps TRBD1 (5 bases). Per the germline V gene, CDR1 is SGHRS and CDR2 is YFSETQ. Trimming took 4 bases from V and 7 from J, leaving 20 bases between them. The CDR3 spans 15 residues. This CDR3 is CASSLDPFGDGEAFF. In DNA, the CDR3 is TGCGCCAGCAGCCTCGACCCTTTTGGGGACGGTGAAGCTTTCTTT.

This clonotype appeared a few times. V gene TRBV7-8 combines with J gene TRBJ2-2; D remains unclear. This CDR3 is built from 13 residues. Germline V lookup: CDR1 SGHVS, CDR2 FQNEAQ. Trimming took 5 bases from V and 4 from J, leaving 8 bases between them. CDR3 nucleotide sequence: TGTGCCAGCAGCCCACCGACCACCGGGGAGCTGTTTTTT. It yields the protein CASSPPTTGELFF. The full variable domain, rest sourced from reference TRBV7-8 and TRBJ2-2, is GAGVSQSPRYKVAKRGQDVALRCDPISGHVSLFWYQQALGQGPEFLTYFQNEAQLDKSGLPSDRFFAERPEGSVSTLKIQRTQQEDSAVYLCASSPPTTGELFFGEGSRLTVL.

The chain uses TRBV7-2 and TRBJ1-2; 8 bases line up with TRBD1. Germline CDR1 reads SGHTA; CDR2 reads FQGNSA. Losses at the gene ends were 4 bases for V and 7 bases for J; bases not matched to a gene: 11. CDR3 length: 15 amino acids. CDR3 sequence reads: CASSSRPDRGIGYTF. The CDR3 DNA is TGTGCCAGCAGCTCCCGCCCCGACAGGGGAATTGGCTACACCTTC.

This clonotype was detected once. The J gene is TRBJ2-3, the V gene TRBV20-1; 12 bases are a match to TRBD2. CDR3 size: 17 residues. After removal of 5 bases from V and 2 bases from J, the junction contained 11 bases not matched to a gene. The germline gives CDR1 DFQATT, CDR2 SNEGSKA (reference sequence). Here the CDR3 DNA reads TGCAGTGCTCCACCCGGCGCTAGCGGGGGGGCCACAGATACGCAGTATTTT. It encodes CSAPPGASGGATDTQYF.

The genes are TRBV3-1 and TRBJ1-2, with D maybe TRBD1 (5 bases). The germline CDR1 and CDR2 sequences are LGHDT and YNNKEL (reference sequence). This CDR3 has 15 residues. The V end was cut by 0 bases, the J end by 8 bases, with 16 bases between. CDR3 DNA: TGTGCCAGCAGCCAAGATCTGAACGGGGCTGAGGGCTACACCTTC. Its protein product is CASSQDLNGAEGYTF. Filled out from reference TRBV3-1 and TRBJ1-2, the complete variable domain reads DTAVSQTPKYLVTQMGNDKSIKCEQNLGHDTMYWYKQDSKKFLKIMFSYNNKELIINETVPNRFSPKSPDKAHLNLHINSLELGDSAVYFCASSQDLNGAEGYTFGSGTRLTVV.

This clonotype was counted between two and nine times. The genes are TRBV5-5 and TRBJ2-3; TRBD2 agrees at 11 bases. The junction had 8 bases not matched to a gene; V was cut back by 3 bases and J by 14 bases. Germline V gives CDR1 SGHKS, CDR2 YYEKEE (reference sequence). The CDR3 spans 13 residues. The CDR3 region is CASSSTTSGGRYF. DNA for the CDR3: TGTGCCAGCAGCTCAACTACTAGCGGGGGCCGGTATTTT.

This clonotype was seen more than once but under ten times. The chain uses TRBV18 and TRBJ2-1; no definite D call. This CDR3 has 14 amino acids. V gave up 4 bases and J gave up 5 bases, with 12 bases separating them. CDR1 KGHSH and CDR2 LQKENI come from the germline V gene. CDR3 coding DNA: TGTGCCAGCTCACGCTTACGTACGGACAATGAGCAGTTCTTC. Its translation: CASSRLRTDNEQFF.